The 5 T cell receptor beta chains presented below share a single source sample, sequenced in a study of blood T cell repertoires in COVID-19. The data were produced by immunoSEQ multiplex PCR, yet TCRdb's version contains in-frame clones alone and is incomplete. The table lists hundreds of thousands of clones, 80% to 90% of them singletons. The sample consisted of PBMCs or T cells enriched from blood (not recorded which). The receptor source for this set is a man between 18 and 35 years old who had recovered from COVID-19.

The table lists this clone with a count of one. The J gene is TRBJ1-5, the V gene TRBV20-1; D call uncertain. The V end was cut by 3 bases, the J end by 0 bases, with 12 bases between. This CDR3 spans 15 amino acids. CDR1 is DFQATT and CDR2 is SNEGSKA in the germline V gene (reference sequence). CDR3 residues: CSASSGTTSNQPQHF. Written as DNA, the CDR3 is TGCAGTGCTAGTAGCGGAACAACTAGCAATCAGCCCCAGCATTTT.

The chain carries TRBV5-4 and TRBJ2-7, with no clear D. V lost 3 bases and J 0 bases, leaving 13 bases between the germline ends. CDR1 is SGHNT, CDR2 YYREEE, per germline (reference sequence). This CDR3 contains 15 residues. The DNA of the CDR3 is TGTGCCAGCAGCTCAGGCGAACTCCACTCCTACGAGCAGTACTTC. It codes for CASSSGELHSYEQYF. Full variable domain (remainder filled in from reference TRBV5-4 and TRBJ2-7): ETGVTQSPTHLIKTRGQQVTLRCSSQSGHNTVSWYQQALGQGPQFIFQYYREEENGRGNFPPRFSGLQFPNYSSELNVNALELDDSALYLCASSSGELHSYEQYFGPGTRLTVT.

The chain is built from TRBV9 and TRBJ2-2, with D perhaps matching TRBD2 (5 bases). CDR3 length: 14 amino acids. Germline loops: CDR1 SGDLS, CDR2 YYNGEE. With 3 bases removed from V and 3 bases from J, the gap between germline ends came to 9 bases. The CDR3 protein is CASSAGLYTGELFF. The CDR3 DNA reads as TGTGCCAGCAGCGCTGGACTCTACACCGGGGAGCTGTTTTTT.

Comments on this clone: Other DNA sequences from this sample encode an identical CDR3 as well. The V call is TRBV7-3, the J call TRBJ2-3, with TRBD2 as a possible D gene (5 bases). V was trimmed by 3 bases and J by 0 bases, leaving 7 bases between them. The CDR3 runs 14 residues. Germline lookup yields CDR1 SGHTA and CDR2 FQGTGA. CDR3 DNA sequence: TGTGCCAGCAGCTTGAGCGGTAGCACAGATACGCAGTATTTT. Its translation is CASSLSGSTDTQYF. The full variable domain, in which reference TRBV7-3 and TRBJ2-3 provide the parts outside the CDR3, is GAGVSQTPSNKVTEKGKYVELRCDPISGHTALYWYRQSLGQGPEFLIYFQGTGAADDSGLPNDRFFAVRPEGSVSTLKIQRTERGDSAVYLCASSLSGSTDTQYFGPGTRLTVL.

The J gene is TRBJ2-7, the V gene TRBV27; D not certain. This CDR3 has 9 residues. V lost 9 bases and J 6 bases, leaving 6 bases between the germline ends. The germline V gene has CDR1 MNHEY and CDR2 SMNVEV (reference sequence). The CDR3 nucleotides are TGTGCCAGGCGATTCGAGCAGTACTTC. Its protein is CARRFEQYF.